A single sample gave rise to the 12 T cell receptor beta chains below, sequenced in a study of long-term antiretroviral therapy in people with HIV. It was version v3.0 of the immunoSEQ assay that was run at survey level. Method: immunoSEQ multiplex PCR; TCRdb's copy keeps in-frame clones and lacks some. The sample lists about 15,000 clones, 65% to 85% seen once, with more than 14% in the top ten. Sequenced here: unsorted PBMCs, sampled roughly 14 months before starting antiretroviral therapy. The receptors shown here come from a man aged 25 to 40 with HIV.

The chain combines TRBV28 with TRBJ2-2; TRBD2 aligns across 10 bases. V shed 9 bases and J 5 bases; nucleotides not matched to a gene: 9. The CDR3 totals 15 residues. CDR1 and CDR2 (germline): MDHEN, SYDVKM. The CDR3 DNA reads TGTGCCAGTTTGAAAGGGGGACTAGCGACCGGGGAGCTGTTTTTT. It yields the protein CASLKGGLATGELFF.

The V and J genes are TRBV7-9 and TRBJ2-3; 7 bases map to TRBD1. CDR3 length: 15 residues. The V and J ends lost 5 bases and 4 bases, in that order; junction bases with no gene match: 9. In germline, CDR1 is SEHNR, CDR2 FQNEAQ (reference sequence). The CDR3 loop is CASSAPGQFADTQYF. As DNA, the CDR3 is TGTGCCAGCAGCGCCCCGGGACAGTTCGCAGATACGCAGTATTTT.

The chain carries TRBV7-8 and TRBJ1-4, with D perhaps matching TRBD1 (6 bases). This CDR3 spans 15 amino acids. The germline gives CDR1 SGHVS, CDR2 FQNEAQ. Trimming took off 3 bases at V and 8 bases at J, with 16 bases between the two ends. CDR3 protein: CASSFQGGVGEKLFF. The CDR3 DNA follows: TGTGCCAGCAGCTTTCAAGGGGGGGTAGGGGAAAAACTGTTTTTT.

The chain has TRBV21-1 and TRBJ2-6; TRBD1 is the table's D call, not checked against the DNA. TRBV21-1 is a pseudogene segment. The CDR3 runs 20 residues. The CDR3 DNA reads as TGTGCCAGCAGCACCCGGACAGACTACTTTCTTATCTCTGGGGCCAACGTCCTGACTTTC. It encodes CASSTRTDYFLISGANVLTF.

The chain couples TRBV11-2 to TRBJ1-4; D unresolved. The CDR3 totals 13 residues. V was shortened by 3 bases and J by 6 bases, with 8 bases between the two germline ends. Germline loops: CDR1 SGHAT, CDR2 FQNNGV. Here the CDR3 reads CASSFATDEKLFF. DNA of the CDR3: TGTGCCAGCAGCTTCGCAACCGATGAAAAACTGTTTTTT.

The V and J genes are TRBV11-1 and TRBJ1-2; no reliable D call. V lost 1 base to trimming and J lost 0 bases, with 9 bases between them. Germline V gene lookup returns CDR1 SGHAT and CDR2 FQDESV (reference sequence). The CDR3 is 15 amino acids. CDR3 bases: TGTGCCAGCAGCTTAGGGGTCAGCTCTAACTATGGCTACACCTTC. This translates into CASSLGVSSNYGYTF.

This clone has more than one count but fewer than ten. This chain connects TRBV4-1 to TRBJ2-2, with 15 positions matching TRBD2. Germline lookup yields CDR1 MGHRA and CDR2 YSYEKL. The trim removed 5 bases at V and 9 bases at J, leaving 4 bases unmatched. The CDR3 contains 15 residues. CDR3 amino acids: CASSTGLAGGRELFF. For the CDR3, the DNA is TGCGCCAGCAGCACGGGACTAGCGGGAGGCAGGGAGCTGTTTTTT.

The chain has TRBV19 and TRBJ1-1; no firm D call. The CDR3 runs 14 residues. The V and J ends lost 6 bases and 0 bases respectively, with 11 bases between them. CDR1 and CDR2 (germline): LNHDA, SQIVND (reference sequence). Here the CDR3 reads CASRPGTMNTEAFF. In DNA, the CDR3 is TGTGCCAGTAGACCGGGAACCATGAACACTGAAGCTTTCTTT.

DNA of the CDR3: TGTGCCAGTAGTACCCCAAGTGTGGCAAACACTGAAGCTTTCTTT. Its translation is CASSTPSVANTEAFF. This rearrangement joins TRBV19 to TRBJ1-1; D not resolved. The CDR3 is 15 amino acids. Trimming removed 4 bases at V and 2 bases at J, with 14 bases between. Germline-derived CDR1 and CDR2 are LNHDA and SQIVND (reference sequence).

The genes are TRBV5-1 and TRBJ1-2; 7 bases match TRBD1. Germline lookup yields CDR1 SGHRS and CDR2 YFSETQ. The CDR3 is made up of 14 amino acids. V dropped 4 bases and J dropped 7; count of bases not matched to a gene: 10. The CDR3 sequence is CASSLNTGVGGYTF. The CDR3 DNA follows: TGCGCCAGCAGCCTTAATACAGGGGTCGGTGGCTACACCTTC.

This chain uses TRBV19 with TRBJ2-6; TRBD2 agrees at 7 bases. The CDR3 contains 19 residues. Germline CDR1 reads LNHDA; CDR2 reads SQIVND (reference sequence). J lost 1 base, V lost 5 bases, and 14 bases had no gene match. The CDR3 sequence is CASSVSRGTTASGANVLTF. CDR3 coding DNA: TGTGCCAGTAGTGTATCTCGCGGGACTACCGCTTCTGGGGCCAACGTCCTGACTTTC.

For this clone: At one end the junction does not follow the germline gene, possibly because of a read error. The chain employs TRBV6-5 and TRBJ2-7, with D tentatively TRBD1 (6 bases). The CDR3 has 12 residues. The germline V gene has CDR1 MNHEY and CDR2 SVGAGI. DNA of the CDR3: TGTGCCAGCAGCAGGGGCTCCCACGAGCAGTACTTC. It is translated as CASSRGSHEQYF.